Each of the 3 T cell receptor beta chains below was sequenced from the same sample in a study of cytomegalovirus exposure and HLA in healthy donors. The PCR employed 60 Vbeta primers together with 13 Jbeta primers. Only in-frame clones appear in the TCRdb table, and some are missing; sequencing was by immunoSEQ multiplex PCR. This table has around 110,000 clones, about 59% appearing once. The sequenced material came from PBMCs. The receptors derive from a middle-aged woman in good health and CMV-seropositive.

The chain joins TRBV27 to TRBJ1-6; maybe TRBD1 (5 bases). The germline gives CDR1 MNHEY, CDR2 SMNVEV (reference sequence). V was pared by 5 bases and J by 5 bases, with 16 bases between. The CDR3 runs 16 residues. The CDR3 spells CASSPDGGSNNSPLHF. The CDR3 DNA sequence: TGTGCCAGCAGTCCCGACGGGGGGAGCAATAATTCACCCCTCCACTTT.

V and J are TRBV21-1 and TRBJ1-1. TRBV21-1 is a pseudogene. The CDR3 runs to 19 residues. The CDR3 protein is CASSSVTSDVPLRFPEAFF. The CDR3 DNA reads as TGTGCCAGCAGCTCCGTGACCAGCGATGTTCCCTTGCGGTTCCCTGAAGCTTTCTTT.

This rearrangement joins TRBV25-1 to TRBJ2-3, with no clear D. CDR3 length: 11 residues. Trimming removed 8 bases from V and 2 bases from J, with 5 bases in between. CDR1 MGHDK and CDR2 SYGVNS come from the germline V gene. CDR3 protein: CASGVTDTQYF. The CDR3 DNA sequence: TGTGCCAGCGGAGTCACAGATACGCAGTATTTT.